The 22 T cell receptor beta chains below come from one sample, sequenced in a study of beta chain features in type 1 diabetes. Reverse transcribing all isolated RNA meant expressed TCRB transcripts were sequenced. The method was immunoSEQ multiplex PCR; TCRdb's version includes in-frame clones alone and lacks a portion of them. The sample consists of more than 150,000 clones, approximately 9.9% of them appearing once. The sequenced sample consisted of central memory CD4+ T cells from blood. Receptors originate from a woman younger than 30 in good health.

CDR3 sequence reads: CASSLTGGPWETQYF. As DNA, the CDR3 is TGTGCCAGCAGTTTAACAGGGGGCCCTTGGGAGACCCAGTACTTC. V is TRBV27 and J is TRBJ2-5; 9 bases match TRBD1. The V gene's germline CDR1 is MNHEY and CDR2 SMNVEV (reference sequence). Trimming took 2 bases from V and 5 from J; bases not matched to a gene: 6. This CDR3 is built from 15 residues.

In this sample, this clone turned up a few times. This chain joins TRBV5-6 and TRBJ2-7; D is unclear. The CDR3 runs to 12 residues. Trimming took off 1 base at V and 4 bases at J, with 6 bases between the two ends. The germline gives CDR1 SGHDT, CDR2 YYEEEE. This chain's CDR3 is CASSLSAYEQYF. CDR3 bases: TGTGCCAGCAGCTTGTCAGCGTACGAGCAGTACTTC.

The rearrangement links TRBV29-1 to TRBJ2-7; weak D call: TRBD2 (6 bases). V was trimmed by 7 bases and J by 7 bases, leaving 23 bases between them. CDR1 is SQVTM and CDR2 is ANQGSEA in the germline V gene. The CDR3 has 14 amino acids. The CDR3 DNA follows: TGCAGCGCCGCCGTAGGGACTTCCTTTGGGGAGCAGTACTTC. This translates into CSAAVGTSFGEQYF.

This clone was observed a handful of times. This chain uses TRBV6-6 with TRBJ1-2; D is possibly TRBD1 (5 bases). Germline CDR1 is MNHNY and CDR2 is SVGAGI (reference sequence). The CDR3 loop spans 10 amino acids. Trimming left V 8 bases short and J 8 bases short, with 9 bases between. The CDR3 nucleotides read TGTGCCAGCGCCCAGGGAGGCTACACCTTC. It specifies CASAQGGYTF.

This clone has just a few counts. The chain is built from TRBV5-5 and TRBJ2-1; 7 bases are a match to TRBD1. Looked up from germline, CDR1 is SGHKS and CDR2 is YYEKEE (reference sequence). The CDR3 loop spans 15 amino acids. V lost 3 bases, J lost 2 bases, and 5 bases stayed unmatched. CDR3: CASSWADRAYNEQFF. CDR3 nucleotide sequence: TGTGCCAGCAGCTGGGCCGACAGGGCCTACAATGAGCAGTTCTTC.

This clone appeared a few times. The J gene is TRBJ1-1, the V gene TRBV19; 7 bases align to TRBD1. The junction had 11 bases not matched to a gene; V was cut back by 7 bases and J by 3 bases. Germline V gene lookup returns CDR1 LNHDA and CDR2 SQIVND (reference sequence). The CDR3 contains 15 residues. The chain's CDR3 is CASTKTGVRDTEAFF. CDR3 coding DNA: TGTGCCAGTACTAAAACAGGGGTAAGGGACACTGAAGCTTTCTTT. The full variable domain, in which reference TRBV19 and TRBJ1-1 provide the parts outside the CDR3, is DGGITQSPKYLFRKEGQNVTLSCEQNLNHDAMYWYRQDPGQGLRLIYYSQIVNDFQKGDIAEGYSVSREKKESFPLTVTSAQKNPTAFYLCASTKTGVRDTEAFFGQGTRLTVV.

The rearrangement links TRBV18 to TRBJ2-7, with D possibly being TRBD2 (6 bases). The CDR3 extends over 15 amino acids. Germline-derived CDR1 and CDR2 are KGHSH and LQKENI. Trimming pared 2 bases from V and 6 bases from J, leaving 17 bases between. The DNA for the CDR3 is TGTGCCAGCTCACCAGTACTAGCTGAGTCTTCCGAGCAGTACTTC. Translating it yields CASSPVLAESSEQYF.

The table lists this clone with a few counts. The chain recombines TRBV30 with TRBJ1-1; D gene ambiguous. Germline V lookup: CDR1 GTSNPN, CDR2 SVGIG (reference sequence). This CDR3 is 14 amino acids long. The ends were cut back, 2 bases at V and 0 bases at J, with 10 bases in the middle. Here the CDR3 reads CAWSSNSLNTEAFF. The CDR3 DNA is TGTGCCTGGAGTTCAAACTCGCTGAACACTGAAGCTTTCTTT.

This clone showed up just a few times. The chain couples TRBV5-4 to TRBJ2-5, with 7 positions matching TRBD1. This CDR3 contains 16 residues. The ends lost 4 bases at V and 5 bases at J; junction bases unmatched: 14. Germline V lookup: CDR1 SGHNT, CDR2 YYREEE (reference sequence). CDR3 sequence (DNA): TGTGCCAGCAGCACGACCGGGACAGTCCTTGGGGAGACCCAGTACTTC. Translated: CASSTTGTVLGETQYF.

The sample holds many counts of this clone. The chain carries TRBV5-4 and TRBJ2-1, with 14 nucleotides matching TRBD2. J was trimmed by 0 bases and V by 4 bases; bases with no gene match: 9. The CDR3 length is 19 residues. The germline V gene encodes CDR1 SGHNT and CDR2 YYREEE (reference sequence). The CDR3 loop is CASSPRGTSGGSSYNEQFF. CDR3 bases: TGTGCCAGCAGCCCTAGGGGGACTAGCGGGGGTAGCTCCTACAATGAGCAGTTCTTC.

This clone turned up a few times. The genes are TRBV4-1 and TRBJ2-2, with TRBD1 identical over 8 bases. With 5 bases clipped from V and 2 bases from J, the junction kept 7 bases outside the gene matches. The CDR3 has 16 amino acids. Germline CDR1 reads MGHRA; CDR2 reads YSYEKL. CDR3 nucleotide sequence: TGCGCCAGCAGCTCCTGGACAGGGACAAACACCGGGGAGCTGTTTTTT. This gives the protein CASSSWTGTNTGELFF.

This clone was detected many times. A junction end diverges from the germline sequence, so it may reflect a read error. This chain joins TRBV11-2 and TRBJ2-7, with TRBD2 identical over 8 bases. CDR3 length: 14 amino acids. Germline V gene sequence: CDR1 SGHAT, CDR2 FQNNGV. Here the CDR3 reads CASSPLSGSSPTDF. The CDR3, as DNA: TGTGCCAGCAGCCCCCTCAGCGGGAGTTCGCCAACGGACTTC.

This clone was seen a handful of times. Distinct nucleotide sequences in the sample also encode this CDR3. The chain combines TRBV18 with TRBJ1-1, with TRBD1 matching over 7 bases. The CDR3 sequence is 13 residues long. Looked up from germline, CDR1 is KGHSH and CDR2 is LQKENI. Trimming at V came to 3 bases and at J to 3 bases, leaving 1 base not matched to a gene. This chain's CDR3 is CASSPGQDTEAFF. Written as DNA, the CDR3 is TGTGCCAGCTCACCCGGACAGGACACTGAAGCTTTCTTT.

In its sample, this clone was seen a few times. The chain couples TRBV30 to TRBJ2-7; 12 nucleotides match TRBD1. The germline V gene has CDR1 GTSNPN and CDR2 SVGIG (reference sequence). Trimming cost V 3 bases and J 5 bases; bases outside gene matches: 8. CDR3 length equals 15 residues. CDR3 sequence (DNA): TGTGCCTGGAGCGCCTCCGGGACAGGGGGCAACGAGCAGTACTTC. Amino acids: CAWSASGTGGNEQYF.

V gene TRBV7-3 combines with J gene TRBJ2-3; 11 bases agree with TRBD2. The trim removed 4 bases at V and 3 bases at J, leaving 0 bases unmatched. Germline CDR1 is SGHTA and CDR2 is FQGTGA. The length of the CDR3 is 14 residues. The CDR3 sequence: CASSSSGGTDTQYF. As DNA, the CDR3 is TGTGCCAGCAGCTCTAGCGGGGGGACAGATACGCAGTATTTT. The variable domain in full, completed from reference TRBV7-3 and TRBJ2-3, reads GAGVSQTPSNKVTEKGKYVELRCDPISGHTALYWYRQSLGQGPEFLIYFQGTGAADDSGLPNDRFFAVRPEGSVSTLKIQRTERGDSAVYLCASSSSGGTDTQYFGPGTRLTVL.

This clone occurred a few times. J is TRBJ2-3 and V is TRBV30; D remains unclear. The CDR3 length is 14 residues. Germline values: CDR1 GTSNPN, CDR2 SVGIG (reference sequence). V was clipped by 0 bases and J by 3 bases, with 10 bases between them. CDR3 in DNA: TGTGCCTGGAGTGTCCCCCCCCGGACAGATACGCAGTATTTT. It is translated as CAWSVPPRTDTQYF. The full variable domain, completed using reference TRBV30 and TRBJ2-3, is SQTIHQWPATLVQPVGSPLSLECTVEGTSNPNLYWYRQAAGRGLQLLFYSVGIGQISSEVPQNLSASRPQDRQFILSSKKLLLSDSGFYLCAWSVPPRTDTQYFGPGTRLTVL.

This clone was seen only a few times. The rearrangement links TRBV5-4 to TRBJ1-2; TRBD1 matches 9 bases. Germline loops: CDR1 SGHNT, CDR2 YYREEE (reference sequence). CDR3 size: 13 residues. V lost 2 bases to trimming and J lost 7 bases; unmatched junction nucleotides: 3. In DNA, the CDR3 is TGTGCCAGCAGCTTTGAGACAGGGGGTGGCTACACCTTC. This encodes CASSFETGGGYTF.

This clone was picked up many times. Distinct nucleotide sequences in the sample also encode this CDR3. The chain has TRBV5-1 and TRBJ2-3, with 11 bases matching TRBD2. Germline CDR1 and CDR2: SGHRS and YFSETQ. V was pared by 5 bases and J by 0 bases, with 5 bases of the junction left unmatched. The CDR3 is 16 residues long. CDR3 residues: CASSSRTSGSTDTQYF. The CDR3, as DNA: TGCGCCAGCAGTTCCCGGACTAGCGGGAGCACAGATACGCAGTATTTT.

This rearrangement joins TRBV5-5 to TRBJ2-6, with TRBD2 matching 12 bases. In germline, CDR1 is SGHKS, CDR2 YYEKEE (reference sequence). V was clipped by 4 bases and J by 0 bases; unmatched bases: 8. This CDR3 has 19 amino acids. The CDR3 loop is CASSTEGLAGYSGANVLTF. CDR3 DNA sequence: TGTGCCAGCAGCACCGAGGGACTAGCGGGCTACTCTGGGGCCAACGTCCTGACTTTC.

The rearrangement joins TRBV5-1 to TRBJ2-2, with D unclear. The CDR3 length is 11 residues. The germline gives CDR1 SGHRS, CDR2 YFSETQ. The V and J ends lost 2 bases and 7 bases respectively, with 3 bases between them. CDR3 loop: CASSFGGELFF. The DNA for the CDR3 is TGCGCCAGCAGCTTCGGCGGGGAGCTGTTTTTT. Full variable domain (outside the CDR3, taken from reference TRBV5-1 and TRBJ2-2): KAGVTQTPRYLIKTRGQQVTLSCSPISGHRSVSWYQQTPGQGLQFLFEYFSETQRNKGNFPGRFSGRQFSNSRSEMNVSTLELGDSALYLCASSFGGELFFGEGSRLTVL.

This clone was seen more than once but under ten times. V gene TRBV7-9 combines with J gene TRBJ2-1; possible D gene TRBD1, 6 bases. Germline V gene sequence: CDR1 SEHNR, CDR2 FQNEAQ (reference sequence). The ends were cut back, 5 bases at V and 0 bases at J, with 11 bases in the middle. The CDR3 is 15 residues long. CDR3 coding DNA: TGTGCCAGCAGCGACGGACAGAGCTCCTACAATGAGCAGTTCTTC. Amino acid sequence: CASSDGQSSYNEQFF. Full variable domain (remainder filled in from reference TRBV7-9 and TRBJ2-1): DTGVSQNPRHKITKRGQNVTFRCDPISEHNRLYWYRQTLGQGPEFLTYFQNEAQLEKSRLLSDRFSAERPKGSFSTLEIQRTEQGDSAMYLCASSDGQSSYNEQFFGPGTRLTVL.

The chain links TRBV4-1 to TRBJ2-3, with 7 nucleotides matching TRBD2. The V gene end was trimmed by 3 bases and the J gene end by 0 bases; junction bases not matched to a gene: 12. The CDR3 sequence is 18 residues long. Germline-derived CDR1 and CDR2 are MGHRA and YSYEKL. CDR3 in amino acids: CASSQSTSSGDSTDTQYF. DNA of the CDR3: TGCGCCAGCAGCCAGAGCACCTCTAGCGGAGACAGCACAGATACGCAGTATTTT.